The 27 T cell receptor beta chains given below trace back to one sample, sequenced in a study of T-cell memory formation after mild COVID-19. TCRdb used MiXCR to reprocess the 5' RACE reads, holding one entry per CDR3 protein. The sample has around 250,000 distinct CDR3 sequences; 7.5% to 10% are singletons. Sequenced material: PBMCs or a T cell subset sorted from them (not recorded which). The source of these receptors is a man between 18 and 35 years old who had mild COVID-19 (a few samples of this study predate the infection). Cell type and time point are not known.

This clonotype was detected ten times or more. The rearrangement uses TRBV10-3 and TRBJ2-7, with 9 bases aligning to TRBD1. V gave up 6 bases and J gave up 3 bases; unmatched junction bases: 3. The CDR3 loop spans 13 amino acids. Germline CDR1 and CDR2: ENHRY and SYGVKD. CDR3 coding DNA: TGTGCCATCAGGGACAGGGGTAGCTACGAGCAGTACTTC. This gives the protein CAIRDRGSYEQYF.

This clonotype was recorded at least ten times. V gene TRBV6-5 combines with J gene TRBJ1-5; TRBD1 might be the D (6 bases). V was pared by 0 bases and J by 0 bases, with 6 bases between. The CDR3 loop spans 15 amino acids. Germline loops: CDR1 MNHEY, CDR2 SVGAGI. CDR3: CASSYSTGSNQPQHF. The CDR3 DNA reads TGTGCCAGCAGTTACTCGACAGGTAGCAATCAGCCCCAGCATTTT.

This clonotype occurred many times. CDR3 loop: CASSLRGTTYTGELFF. CDR3 nucleotides: TGTGCCAGCAGCTTAAGGGGTACTACCTACACCGGGGAGCTGTTTTTT. V usage is TRBV7-2 and J usage is TRBJ2-2; TRBD1 is a possible D gene (5 bases). Trimming took 2 bases from V and 3 from J, leaving 13 bases between them. The CDR3 length is 16 residues. CDR1 and CDR2 from the germline V gene are SGHTA and FQGNSA. Looking up the rest from reference TRBV7-2 and TRBJ2-2 gives the full variable domain: GAGVSQSPSNKVTEKGKDVELRCDPISGHTALYWYRQSLGQGLEFLIYFQGNSAPDKSGLPSDRFSAERTGGSVSTLTIQRTQQEDSAVYLCASSLRGTTYTGELFFGEGSRLTVL.

This clonotype occurred a few times. This rearrangement joins TRBV5-1 to TRBJ1-2; D unclear. This CDR3 has 15 residues. Trimming stripped 1 base from V and 8 bases from J, with 18 bases between. Germline loops: CDR1 SGHRS, CDR2 YFSETQ. As DNA, the CDR3 is TGCGCCAGCAGCTTGTTTACGGGGTCAAGGGCCGGCTACACCTTC. It codes for CASSLFTGSRAGYTF.

The chain links TRBV6-5 to TRBJ2-6; D unresolved. The CDR3 extends over 14 amino acids. Germline V CDR1 and CDR2: MNHEY, SVGAGI. V was cut by 0 bases and J by 11 bases, with 11 bases left in between. The CDR3 reads CASSYSIGLDVLTF. CDR3 coding DNA: TGTGCCAGCAGTTACTCGATCGGGTTAGACGTCCTGACTTTC.

There are a few counts of this clonotype. The chain has TRBV7-2 and TRBJ2-2, with 11 bases lining up with TRBD2. V was pared by 5 bases and J by 7 bases, with 15 bases of the junction left unmatched. The CDR3 has 18 amino acids. Germline values: CDR1 SGHTA, CDR2 FQGNSA. The CDR3 loop is CASSLRDLAGGLIGELFF. CDR3 bases: TGTGCCAGCAGCCTCCGCGATTTAGCGGGGGGGCTAATCGGGGAGCTGTTTTTT.

CDR3 loop: CASSSVTGSVRTDTQYF. The CDR3 coding sequence is TGTGCCAGCAGCTCAGTAACAGGTTCCGTTCGCACAGATACGCAGTATTTT. This chain joins TRBV7-9 and TRBJ2-3, with a possible D match to TRBD1 (5 bases). V lost 4 bases to trimming and J lost 1 base, with 18 bases between them. The CDR3 extends over 17 amino acids. Germline V gene lookup returns CDR1 SEHNR and CDR2 FQNEAQ (reference sequence).

This clonotype was counted at least ten times. This chain joins TRBV7-9 and TRBJ2-3; TRBD1 agrees at 10 bases. This CDR3 region has 16 residues. Unmatched junction bases numbered 10, after V lost 6 bases and J lost 4 bases. Germline lookup yields CDR1 SEHNR and CDR2 FQNEAQ (reference sequence). CDR3 in amino acids: CASRPGTGQGSDTQYF. CDR3 DNA: TGTGCCAGCAGGCCCGGTACGGGACAGGGGTCAGATACGCAGTATTTT.

This clonotype was seen only a few times. The J gene is TRBJ2-1, the V gene TRBV4-1, with D possibly matching TRBD2 (5 bases). CDR1 and CDR2 from the germline V gene are MGHRA and YSYEKL. Trimming shortened V by 0 bases and J by 4 bases, and 10 bases separated the two germline ends. The CDR3 covers 15 residues. Here the CDR3 DNA reads TGCGCCAGCAGCCAAGATACGGACTGGTACAATGAGCAGTTCTTC. Residues: CASSQDTDWYNEQFF.

V usage is TRBV9 and J usage is TRBJ2-3; a possible D gene is TRBD1 (6 bases). The CDR3 consists of 17 residues. V was cut by 2 bases and J by 0 bases, with 16 bases left in between. Germline lookup yields CDR1 SGDLS and CDR2 YYNGEE. CDR3 protein: CASSVQHRDKSTDTQYF. In DNA form, the CDR3 reads TGTGCCAGCAGCGTTCAACACCGGGACAAGAGCACAGATACGCAGTATTTT. Combining the CDR3 with reference TRBV9 and TRBJ2-3 gives the whole variable domain DSGVTQTPKHLITATGQRVTLRCSPRSGDLSVYWYQQSLDQGLQFLIQYYNGEERAKGNILERFSAQQFPDLHSELNLSSLELGDSALYFCASSVQHRDKSTDTQYFGPGTRLTVL.

This CDR3 is CASSITGGQETQYF. DNA for the CDR3: TGCGCCAGCAGCATTACGGGGGGGCAAGAGACCCAGTACTTC. The V gene is TRBV5-1, the J gene TRBJ2-5; 8 nucleotides match TRBD2. Germline V gene data show CDR1 as SGHRS and CDR2 as YFSETQ. CDR3 length: 14 amino acids. The V gene end was trimmed by 4 bases and the J gene end by 2 bases; junction bases not matched to a gene: 4.

The chain recombines TRBV3-1 with TRBJ2-5, with D perhaps given as TRBD1 or TRBD2 (5 bases each). Trimming shortened V by 3 bases and J by 5 bases, and 13 bases separated the two germline ends. This CDR3 region has 14 residues. The germline V gene encodes CDR1 LGHDT and CDR2 YNNKEL (reference sequence). In nucleotides, the CDR3 is TGTGCCAGCAGCCATGAGGGGCGACGGGAGACCCAGTACTTC. This encodes CASSHEGRRETQYF.

The chain recombines TRBV6-1 with TRBJ2-7; the D gene is possibly TRBD1 (7 bases). Germline V lookup: CDR1 MNHNS, CDR2 SASEGT. The CDR3 is 15 residues long. V was pared by 5 bases and J by 3 bases, with 17 bases between. Written as DNA, the CDR3 is TGTGCCAGCAGTTCCGGGGCAGGGGGAGGCTACGAGCAGTACTTC. Its protein product is CASSSGAGGGYEQYF.

There are many counts of this clonotype. The chain links TRBV5-4 to TRBJ2-2, with D possibly TRBD1 on 6 matching bases. The ends were cut back, 4 bases at V and 5 bases at J, with 12 bases in the middle. CDR3 length: 14 residues. From germline, CDR1 is SGHNT and CDR2 YYREEE (reference sequence). CDR3 sequence: CASSPGVATGELFF. In DNA, the CDR3 is TGTGCCAGCAGCCCAGGGGTGGCTACCGGGGAGCTGTTTTTT.

The chain links TRBV11-2 to TRBJ1-1; a possible D gene is TRBD1 (6 bases). This CDR3 spans 15 amino acids. Germline-derived CDR1 and CDR2 are SGHAT and FQNNGV. V was trimmed by 1 base and J by 1 base, leaving 10 bases between them. The CDR3 sequence is CASSLVRGANTEAFF. The CDR3 DNA reads TGTGCCAGCAGCTTAGTTCGGGGGGCGAACACTGAAGCTTTCTTT.

This clonotype came up many times. The V and J genes are TRBV5-1 and TRBJ1-6, with 8 bases that match TRBD1. The V and J ends lost 1 base and 11 bases, in that order; junction bases with no gene match: 5. The germline gives CDR1 SGHRS, CDR2 YFSETQ. The CDR3 is 14 residues long. The CDR3 loop is CASSLWTGSTPLHF. In DNA, the CDR3 is TGCGCCAGCAGCTTGTGGACAGGGAGTACACCCCTCCACTTT. Together with reference TRBV5-1 and TRBJ1-6, the CDR3 gives the full variable domain: KAGVTQTPRYLIKTRGQQVTLSCSPISGHRSVSWYQQTPGQGLQFLFEYFSETQRNKGNFPGRFSGRQFSNSRSEMNVSTLELGDSALYLCASSLWTGSTPLHFGNGTRLTVT.

This clonotype has ten or more counts. CDR3 in DNA: TGTGCCAGCACCCAGGGTGGGTCGACCGGGGAGCTGTTTTTT. It codes for CASTQGGSTGELFF. This chain connects TRBV6-5 to TRBJ2-2; a weak D match, TRBD1 (5 bases). CDR1 is MNHEY, CDR2 SVGAGI, per germline. The CDR3 spans 14 residues. V was shortened by 7 bases and J by 5 bases, with 14 bases between the two germline ends.

This clonotype was detected ten times or more. The J gene is TRBJ2-4, the V gene TRBV12-3 or TRBV12-4, with 7 nucleotides matching TRBD1. This CDR3 has 12 residues. Trimming cost V 6 bases and J 11 bases; bases outside gene matches: 7. The CDR3 protein is CASSRDSTLQYF. CDR3 DNA sequence: TGTGCCAGCAGCCGGGACAGTACCCTTCAGTACTTC.

This clonotype came up a few times. The chain carries TRBV5-6 and TRBJ2-1, with a weak D call TRBD1 (5 bases). The V end lost 3 bases, the J end lost 4 bases, and 8 bases lay between the germline ends. The CDR3 has 13 amino acids. Germline lookup yields CDR1 SGHDT and CDR2 YYEEEE. The CDR3 DNA follows: TGTGCCAGCAGCTCCGACAGATACAATGAGCAGTTCTTC. Encoded protein: CASSSDRYNEQFF.

A few counts support this clonotype. The chain couples TRBV5-5 to TRBJ1-2, with D tentatively TRBD1 (5 bases). Germline V gives CDR1 SGHKS, CDR2 YYEKEE (reference sequence). Trimming stripped 0 bases from V and 0 bases from J, with 9 bases between. This CDR3 comprises 15 residues. CDR3 bases: TGTGCCAGCAGCTTGGTGGGGGACTCTAACTATGGCTACACCTTC. Translating gives CASSLVGDSNYGYTF.

This clonotype was observed a few times. The chain recombines TRBV9 with TRBJ2-1; D might be TRBD1 or TRBD2, each matching 5 bases. CDR1 and CDR2 from the germline V gene are SGDLS and YYNGEE. This CDR3 is 16 amino acids long. The ends were cut back, 4 bases at V and 7 bases at J, with 21 bases in the middle. CDR3 residues: CASSTRLEGWGNEQFF. CDR3 DNA sequence: TGTGCCAGCAGCACACGGCTTGAGGGGTGGGGGAATGAGCAGTTCTTC.

The CDR3 region is CASSHGLAGGLTGELFF. Written as DNA, the CDR3 is TGCGCCAGCAGCCATGGACTAGCGGGGGGATTGACCGGGGAGCTGTTTTTT. The chain couples TRBV4-1 to TRBJ2-2, with 14 bases identical to TRBD2. With 3 bases clipped from V and 5 bases from J, the junction kept 5 bases outside the gene matches. CDR1 MGHRA and CDR2 YSYEKL come from the germline V gene. This CDR3 region has 17 residues.

This clonotype has just a few counts. CDR3 protein: CATSGGSRTVNEKLFF. CDR3 bases: TGTGCCACCAGCGGGGGAAGTCGAACGGTTAATGAAAAACTGTTTTTT. This chain connects TRBV15 to TRBJ1-4; maybe TRBD1 (5 bases). V lost 5 bases, J lost 4 bases, and 17 bases lay in between. Germline V gene lookup returns CDR1 LNHNV and CDR2 YYDKDF (reference sequence). The length of the CDR3 is 16 residues.

This chain uses TRBV21-1 with TRBJ1-5; TRBD1, the table's D call, lacks a check against the DNA. TRBV21-1 is described as a pseudogene. The CDR3 is made up of 15 amino acids. DNA for the CDR3: TGTGCCAGCAGCTCGGACAGGAATAGCAATCAGCCCCAGCATTTT. Protein sequence: CASSSDRNSNQPQHF.

The chain uses TRBV20-1 and TRBJ1-2; D remains ambiguous. This CDR3 comprises 11 residues. The germline CDR1 and CDR2 sequences are DFQATT and SNEGSKA (reference sequence). Trimming pared 2 bases from V and 1 base from J, leaving 2 bases between. The CDR3 nucleotides are TGCAGTGCTAGAATTAACTATGGCTACACCTTC. Its protein is CSARINYGYTF.

The chain employs TRBV5-4 and TRBJ1-2; D not resolved. This CDR3 spans 12 amino acids. The V gene lost 0 bases and the J gene lost 8 bases, with 8 bases spanning the gap. CDR1 SGHNT and CDR2 YYREEE come from the germline V gene (reference sequence). The CDR3 region has the DNA TGTGCCAGCAGCTTGGACGCCGGGGGCTACACCTTC. Translated: CASSLDAGGYTF.

The chain is built from TRBV24-1 and TRBJ1-1, with TRBD1 as a possible D gene (5 bases). From germline, CDR1 is KGHDR and CDR2 SFDVKD. The ends were cut back, 5 bases at V and 7 bases at J, with 10 bases in the middle. The CDR3 has 12 amino acids. The CDR3 loop is CATSARDGEAFF. Here the CDR3 DNA reads TGTGCCACCAGTGCCCGGGACGGTGAAGCTTTCTTT.